This TCR beta chain came from a study of OX40 agonist ivuxolimab in advanced cancers. On this clone: Its antigen is not identified.

Trimming took 1 base from V and 2 from J; bases not matched to a gene: 7. This CDR3 has 16 amino acids. CDR1 is SGHNT, CDR2 YYREEE, per germline (reference sequence). Assay used: immunoSEQ multiplex PCR; TCRdb lists only in-frame clones, some missing. The sample includes approximately 86,000 clones, more than 75% of them seen just once. General study points: Expanded peripheral T cells had an undetermined antigen specificity. There was clonal expansion of CD4+ and CD8+ blood T cells by week 6 at 0.1 to 3.0 mg/kg.

Material: CD4+ or CD8+ T cells sorted from blood, obtained in a trial of the OX40 agonist ivuxolimab. The chain carries TRBV5-4 and TRBJ2-3; 7 positions match TRBD2. The clonotype comes from an adult with an advanced solid tumor such as melanoma, head and neck, liver or kidney cancer. The CDR3 DNA follows: TGTGCCAGCAGCTTGTTCGGCCTAGCGGCCACAGATACGCAGTATTTT. Protein sequence: CASSLFGLAATDTQYF. The full variable domain, in which reference TRBV5-4 and TRBJ2-3 provide the parts outside the CDR3, is ETGVTQSPTHLIKTRGQQVTLRCSSQSGHNTVSWYQQALGQGPQFIFQYYREEENGRGNFPPRFSGLQFPNYSSELNVNALELDDSALYLCASSLFGLAATDTQYFGPGTRLTVL.